The sequence of this TCR beta chain was determined in a study of cytomegalovirus exposure and HLA in healthy donors. Across the study: It was reported in a later analysis that the approximately 120 validation repertoires used the same platform as the roughly 700 first-cohort repertoires.

The 120-subject validation cohort, separate from the roughly 700-subject first cohort, included the donors. Comments on this clone: Its antigen is still unknown.

Overall study findings and caveats: The TCR clusters that emerged in the first cohort tended, a later analysis found, to co-occur in the approximately 110 validation repertoires.

The CDR3 sequence is 13 residues long. From germline, CDR1 is LGHNA and CDR2 YSLEER. V was cut by 0 bases and J by 8 bases, with 10 bases left in between. Produced via immunoSEQ multiplex PCR; TCRdb's table is partial and in-frame only. The sample contains 190,000 or so clones, roughly 84% of which appear only once. The chain has TRBV4-3 and TRBJ1-1; D not certain. Sequencing input: PBMCs. This sequence was found in a woman aged 18-30 years in good health and CMV-seropositive. CDR3 in amino acids: CASSQERGEEAFF. For the CDR3, the DNA is TGCGCCAGCAGCCAAGAGCGGGGAGAAGAAGCTTTCTTT.